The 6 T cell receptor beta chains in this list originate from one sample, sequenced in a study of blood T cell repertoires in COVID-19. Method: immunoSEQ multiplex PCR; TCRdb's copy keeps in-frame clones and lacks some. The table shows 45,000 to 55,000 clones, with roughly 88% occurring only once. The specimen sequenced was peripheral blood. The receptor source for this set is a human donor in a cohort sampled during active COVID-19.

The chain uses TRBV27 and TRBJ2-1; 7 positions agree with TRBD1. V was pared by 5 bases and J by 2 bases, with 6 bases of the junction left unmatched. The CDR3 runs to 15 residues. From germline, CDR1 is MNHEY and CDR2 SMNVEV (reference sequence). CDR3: CASSAGRGTYNEQFF. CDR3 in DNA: TGTGCCAGCAGTGCAGGCAGGGGGACCTACAATGAGCAGTTCTTC.

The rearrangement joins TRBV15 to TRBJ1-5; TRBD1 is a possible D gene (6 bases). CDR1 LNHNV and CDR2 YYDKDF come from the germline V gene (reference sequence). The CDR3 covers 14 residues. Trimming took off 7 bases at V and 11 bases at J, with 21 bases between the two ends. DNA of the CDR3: TGTGCCACCACCGAGGACAGAGGTCTTATGGCCCAGCATTTT. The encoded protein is CATTEDRGLMAQHF.

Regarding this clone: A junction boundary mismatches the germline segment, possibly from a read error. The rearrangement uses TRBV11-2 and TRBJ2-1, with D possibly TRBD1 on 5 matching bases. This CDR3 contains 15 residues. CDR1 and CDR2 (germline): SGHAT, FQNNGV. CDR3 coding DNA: TGTGCCAGCACCTTAAGTCCCTCAGGGTTGGATGAGCAGTTCTTC. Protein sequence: CASTLSPSGLDEQFF.

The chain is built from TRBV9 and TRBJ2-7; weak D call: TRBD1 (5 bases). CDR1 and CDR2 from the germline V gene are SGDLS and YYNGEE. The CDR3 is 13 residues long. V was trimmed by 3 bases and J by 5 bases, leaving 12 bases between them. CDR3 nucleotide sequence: TGTGCCAGCAGCGGCACAAGGGGAAACGAGCAGTACTTC. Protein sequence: CASSGTRGNEQYF.

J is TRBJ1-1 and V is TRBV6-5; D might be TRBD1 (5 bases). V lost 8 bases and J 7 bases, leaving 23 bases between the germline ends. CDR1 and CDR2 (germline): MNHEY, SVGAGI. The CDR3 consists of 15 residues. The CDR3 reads CASLSRGRDESEAFF. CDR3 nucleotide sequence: TGTGCCAGCTTATCGCGGGGCAGGGACGAAAGTGAAGCTTTCTTT.

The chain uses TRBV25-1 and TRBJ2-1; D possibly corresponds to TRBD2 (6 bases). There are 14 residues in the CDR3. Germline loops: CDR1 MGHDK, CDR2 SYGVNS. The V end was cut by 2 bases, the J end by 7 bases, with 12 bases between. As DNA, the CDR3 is TGTGCCAGCAGTGAACGGGGGAGCCGAAATGAGCAGTTCTTC. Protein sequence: CASSERGSRNEQFF.